This T cell receptor beta chain comes out of a study of neurological immune-mediated disorders. Study findings and constraints: Subjects shared no identical expanded-clone CDR3 amino acid sequences, suggesting private TCR-beta repertoires in all groups. Multiple sclerosis was found to have the least TCR clonal expansion, below healthy controls, and HTLV-1-associated myelopathy the most.

The CDR3 runs to 15 residues. Trimming took 3 bases from V and 0 from J, leaving 9 bases between them. With 10-nucleotide random UMIs, 5'RACE was used to make the cDNA. One entry per CDR3 protein results from TCRdb running MiXCR on the 5' RACE reads. This sample yields about 49,000 distinct CDR3 sequences, of which around 13% are seen a single time; 3.5% to 5.5% belongs to the top ten. This clonotype came up many times. Its matching antigen is unknown. Stated time point: longitudinal time-point 2. 2 million PBMCs stored at -80 C were the source of the unsorted libraries. The V and J genes are TRBV12-3 or TRBV12-4 and TRBJ2-1; a possible D gene is TRBD2 (6 bases). The TCR comes from a male donor with HTLV-1-associated myelopathy (HAM/TSP). Sequenced sample: PBMCs. CDR3 nucleotide sequence: TGTGCCAGCAGTTTTGCGGGGAGCTCCTACAATGAGCAGTTCTTC. It yields the protein CASSFAGSSYNEQFF.